The present T cell receptor beta chain was sequenced within a study of immune cell composition in non-small cell lung cancer. Turning to the study itself: Histologic subtype was mainly adenocarcinoma or squamous cell carcinoma. Findings of the study overall: Lung adenocarcinomas had lower top 10 clone scores and clonality than squamous tumours.

Assay: immunoSEQ multiplex PCR; the TCRdb copy retains only in-frame clones and omits some. The sample shows about 1,900 clones, about three quarters of them seen only once. There are 14 residues in the CDR3. Looked up from germline, CDR1 is KGHSH and CDR2 is LQKENI. The J segment lost 7 bases and the V segment lost 6 bases, leaving 11 bases of the junction unmatched. On this clone itself: Its antigen remains unknown.

This TCR derives from a human donor with non-small cell lung cancer. The sequenced sample was lung tumor tissue. This rearrangement joins TRBV18 to TRBJ1-2; TRBD1 matches 7 bases. DNA for the CDR3: TGTGCCAGCTCCATAATAGGGGGCGAGACTGGCTACACCTTC. Its protein product is CASSIIGGETGYTF.